This T cell receptor beta chain was captured in a study of cytomegalovirus exposure and HLA in healthy donors. The donors were in the 120-subject validation cohort; that cohort was separate from the roughly 700-subject first cohort. Some clones are missing from TCRdb's copy, which holds only in-frame ones; the method was immunoSEQ multiplex PCR. The table has 100,000 to 120,000 clones, around 89% seen once. The germline V and J ends were trimmed by 0 bases and 7 bases, with 14 bases remaining between them. Germline CDR1 and CDR2: SGHRS and YFSETQ. The length of the CDR3 is 15 residues. Sequenced material: PBMCs. The sequence was collected from a woman under 40 in good health and CMV-seropositive. The rearrangement joins TRBV5-1 to TRBJ2-1; the D gene is possibly TRBD2 (6 bases). This chain's CDR3 is CASSLGRGFRNEQFF. In DNA, the CDR3 is TGCGCCAGCAGCTTGGGGAGGGGTTTTCGGAATGAGCAGTTCTTC.